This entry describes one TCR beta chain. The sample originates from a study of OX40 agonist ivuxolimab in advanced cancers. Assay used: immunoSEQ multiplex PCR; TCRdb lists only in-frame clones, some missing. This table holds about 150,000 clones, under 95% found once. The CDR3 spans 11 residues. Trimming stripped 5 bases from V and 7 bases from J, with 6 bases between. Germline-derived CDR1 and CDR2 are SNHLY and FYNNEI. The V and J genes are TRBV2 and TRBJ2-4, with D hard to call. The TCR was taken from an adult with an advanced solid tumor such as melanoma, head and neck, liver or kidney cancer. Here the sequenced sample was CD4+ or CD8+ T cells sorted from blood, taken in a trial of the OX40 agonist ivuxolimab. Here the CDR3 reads CASSPANIQYF. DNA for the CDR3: TGTGCCAGCAGTCCCGCGAACATTCAGTACTTC.